This T cell receptor (beta chain) was recorded in a study of CD8+CD57+ T cells in acquired aplastic anemia. Study background: CD4+ and CD8+ cells, once sorted, gave DNA averaging roughly 3.2 ug.

The CDR3 extends over 13 amino acids. Trimming stripped 1 base from V and 1 base from J, with 4 bases between. Germline V gives CDR1 SEHNR, CDR2 FQNEAQ (reference sequence). Previously, flow cytometry had revealed CD8+CD57+ cell expansion in the patients chosen for sequencing. Patients uniformly had severe acquired aplastic anemia. Each patient gave a blood sample that was collected before any therapy had been received. General observations from the study: Between patients and controls, over 25 CD8+ CDR3 sequences were found in common.

This clonotype occurred many times. Its specificity is not known. Both TCR beta VDJ combination and CDR3 sequence profiling were carried out. Genomic DNA was the template for this profiling. A single record per CDR3 protein comes from TCRdb applying MiXCR to the reads. The sample gives hundreds of thousands of distinct CDR3 sequences, around 82% of which show up once; 40% to 50% is in the top ten. Sequenced input: sorted CD4+, CD8+, or CD8+CD57+ T cells (not recorded which) from PBMCs. The chain combines TRBV7-9 with TRBJ1-1, with D hard to call. This clonotype was obtained from a human donor with aplastic anemia. The CDR3 sequence is CASSLERNTEAFF. The CDR3 bases are TGTGCCAGCAGCTTAGAGAGGAACACTGAAGCTTTCTTT.